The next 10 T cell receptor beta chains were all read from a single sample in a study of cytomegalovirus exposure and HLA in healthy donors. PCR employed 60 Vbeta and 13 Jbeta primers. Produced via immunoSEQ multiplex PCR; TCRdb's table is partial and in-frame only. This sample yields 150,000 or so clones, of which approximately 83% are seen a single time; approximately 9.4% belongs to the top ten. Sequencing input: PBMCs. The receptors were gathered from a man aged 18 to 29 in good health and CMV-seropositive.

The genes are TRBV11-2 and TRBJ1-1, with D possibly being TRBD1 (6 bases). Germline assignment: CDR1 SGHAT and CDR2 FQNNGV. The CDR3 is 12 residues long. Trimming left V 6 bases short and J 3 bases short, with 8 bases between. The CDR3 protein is CASSRTDTEAFF. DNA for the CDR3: TGTGCCAGCAGTCGGACAGACACTGAAGCTTTCTTT.

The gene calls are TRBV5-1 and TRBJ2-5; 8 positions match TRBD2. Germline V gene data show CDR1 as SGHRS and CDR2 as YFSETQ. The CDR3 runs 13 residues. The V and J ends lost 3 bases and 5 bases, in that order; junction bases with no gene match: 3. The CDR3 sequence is CASSSTSAETQYF. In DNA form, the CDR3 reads TGCGCCAGCAGCTCGACTAGCGCGGAGACCCAGTACTTC.

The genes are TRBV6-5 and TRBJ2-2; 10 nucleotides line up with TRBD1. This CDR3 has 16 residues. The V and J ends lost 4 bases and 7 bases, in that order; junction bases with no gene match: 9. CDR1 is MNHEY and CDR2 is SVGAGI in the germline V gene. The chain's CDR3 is CASSCRDRGENGELFF. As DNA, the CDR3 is TGTGCCAGCAGTTGCCGGGACAGGGGAGAAAACGGGGAGCTGTTTTTT.

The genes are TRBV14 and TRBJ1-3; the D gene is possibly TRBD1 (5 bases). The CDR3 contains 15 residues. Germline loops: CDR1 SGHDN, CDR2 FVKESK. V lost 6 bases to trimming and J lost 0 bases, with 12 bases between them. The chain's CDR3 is CASSGTGYSGNTIYF. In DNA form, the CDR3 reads TGTGCCAGCAGTGGAACAGGATACTCTGGAAACACCATATATTTT.

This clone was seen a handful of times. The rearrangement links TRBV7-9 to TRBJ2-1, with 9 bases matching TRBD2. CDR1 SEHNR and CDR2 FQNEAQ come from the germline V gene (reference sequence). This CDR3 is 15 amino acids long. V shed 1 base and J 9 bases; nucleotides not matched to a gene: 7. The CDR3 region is CASSLEARAGGEQFF. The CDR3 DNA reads TGTGCCAGCAGCTTAGAAGCGCGAGCGGGGGGTGAGCAGTTCTTC.

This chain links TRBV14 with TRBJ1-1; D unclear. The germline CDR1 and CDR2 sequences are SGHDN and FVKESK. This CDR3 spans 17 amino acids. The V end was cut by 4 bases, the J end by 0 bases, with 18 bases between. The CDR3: CASSPDESLGMNTEAFF. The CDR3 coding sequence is TGTGCCAGCAGCCCGGACGAGTCCCTCGGGATGAACACTGAAGCTTTCTTT.

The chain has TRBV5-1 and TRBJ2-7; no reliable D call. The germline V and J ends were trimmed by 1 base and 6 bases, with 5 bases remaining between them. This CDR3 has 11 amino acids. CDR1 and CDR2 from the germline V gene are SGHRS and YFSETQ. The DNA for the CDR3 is TGCGCCAGCAGCTTGCCAGGCGAGCAGTACTTC. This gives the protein CASSLPGEQYF. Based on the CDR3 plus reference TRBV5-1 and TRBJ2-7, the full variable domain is KAGVTQTPRYLIKTRGQQVTLSCSPISGHRSVSWYQQTPGQGLQFLFEYFSETQRNKGNFPGRFSGRQFSNSRSEMNVSTLELGDSALYLCASSLPGEQYFGPGTRLTVT.

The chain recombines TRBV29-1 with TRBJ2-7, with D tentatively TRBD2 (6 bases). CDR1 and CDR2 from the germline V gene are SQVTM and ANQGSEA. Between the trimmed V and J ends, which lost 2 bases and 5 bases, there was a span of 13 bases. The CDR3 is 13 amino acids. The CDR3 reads CSVEWRGDHEQYF. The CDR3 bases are TGCAGCGTTGAATGGCGGGGCGACCACGAGCAGTACTTC.

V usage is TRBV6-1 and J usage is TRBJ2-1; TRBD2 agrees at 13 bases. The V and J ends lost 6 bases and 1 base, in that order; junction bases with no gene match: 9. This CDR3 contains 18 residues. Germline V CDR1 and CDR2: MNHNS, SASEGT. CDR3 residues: CASRELAGGPVSYNEQFF. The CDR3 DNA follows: TGTGCCAGCAGGGAACTAGCGGGGGGGCCCGTATCCTACAATGAGCAGTTCTTC.

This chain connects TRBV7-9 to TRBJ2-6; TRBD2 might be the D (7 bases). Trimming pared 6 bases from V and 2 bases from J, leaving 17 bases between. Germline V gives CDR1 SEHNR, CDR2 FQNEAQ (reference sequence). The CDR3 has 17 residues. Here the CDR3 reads CASRQKGGGAGANVLTF. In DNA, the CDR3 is TGTGCCAGCAGACAAAAGGGGGGAGGGGCTGGGGCCAACGTCCTGACTTTC.